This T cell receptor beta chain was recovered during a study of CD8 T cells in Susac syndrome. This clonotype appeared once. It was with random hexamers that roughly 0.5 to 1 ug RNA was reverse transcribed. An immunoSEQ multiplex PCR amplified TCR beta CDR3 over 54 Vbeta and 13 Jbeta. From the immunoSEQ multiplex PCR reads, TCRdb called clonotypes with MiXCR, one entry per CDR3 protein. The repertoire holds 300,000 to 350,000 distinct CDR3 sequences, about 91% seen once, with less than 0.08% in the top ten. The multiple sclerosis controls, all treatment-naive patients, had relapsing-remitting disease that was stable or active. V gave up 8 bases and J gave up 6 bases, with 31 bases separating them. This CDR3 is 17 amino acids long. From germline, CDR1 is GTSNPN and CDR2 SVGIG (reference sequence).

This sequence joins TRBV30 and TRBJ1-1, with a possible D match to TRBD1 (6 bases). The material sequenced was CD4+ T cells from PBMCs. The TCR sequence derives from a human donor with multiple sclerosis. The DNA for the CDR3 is TGTGCCCCCATTACACCGGGGACAAACACGGGGTTCGCTGAAGCTTTCTTT. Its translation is CAPITPGTNTGFAEAFF.